The next 14 T cell receptor beta chains were all read from a single sample in a study of blood T cell repertoires in COVID-19. Profiling relied on immunoSEQ multiplex PCR, and the TCRdb table lists in-frame clones only, not all of them. The table includes more than 350,000 clones, 75% to 90% detected once. The sequenced material came from PBMCs or T cells enriched from blood (not recorded which). These receptors all stem from a man younger than 35 who had recovered from COVID-19.

This chain links TRBV6-5 with TRBJ2-1; unclear D gene. V was trimmed by 1 base and J by 2 bases, leaving 9 bases between them. This CDR3 region has 15 residues. Germline V gene lookup returns CDR1 MNHEY and CDR2 SVGAGI. The CDR3 region has the DNA TGTGCCAGCAGTTACTTCGGCGGAACCTACAATGAGCAGTTCTTC. It is translated as CASSYFGGTYNEQFF.

This chain joins TRBV7-9 and TRBJ1-2, with no clear D. The CDR3 is made up of 13 amino acids. Germline assignment: CDR1 SEHNR and CDR2 FQNEAQ (reference sequence). Trimming removed 3 bases at V and 4 bases at J, with 9 bases between. CDR3 loop: CASSLEATYGYTF. The CDR3 DNA reads TGTGCCAGCAGCTTGGAGGCCACCTATGGCTACACCTTC.

This rearrangement joins TRBV7-8 to TRBJ1-5; unclear D gene. There are 15 residues in the CDR3. V lost 5 bases, J lost 4 bases, and 15 bases lay in between. Germline values: CDR1 SGHVS, CDR2 FQNEAQ. CDR3 protein: CASSPVGGRNQPQHF. CDR3 nucleotide sequence: TGTGCCAGCAGCCCGGTCGGAGGCCGAAATCAGCCCCAGCATTTT.

The chain has TRBV19 and TRBJ2-2; possible D gene TRBD1, 6 bases. Trimming removed 2 bases from V and 3 bases from J, with 10 bases in between. Germline V gene lookup returns CDR1 LNHDA and CDR2 SQIVND (reference sequence). The CDR3 contains 15 residues. CDR3 sequence (DNA): TGTGCCAGTAGTATAACACAGGGCCACACCGGGGAGCTGTTTTTT. Protein product: CASSITQGHTGELFF.

V gene TRBV6-5 combines with J gene TRBJ2-3; maybe TRBD1 (5 bases). The CDR3 has 16 amino acids. V was trimmed by 0 bases and J by 0 bases, leaving 10 bases between them. Looked up from germline, CDR1 is MNHEY and CDR2 is SVGAGI. The CDR3 reads CASSYSFRVSTDTQYF. CDR3 DNA sequence: TGTGCCAGCAGTTACTCTTTCAGGGTTAGCACAGATACGCAGTATTTT.

The rearrangement uses TRBV30 and TRBJ1-5; no firm D call. Germline loops: CDR1 GTSNPN, CDR2 SVGIG (reference sequence). This CDR3 region has 14 residues. Trimming removed 3 bases at V and 1 base at J, with 10 bases between. The CDR3 loop is CAWSAGSSNQPQHF. The CDR3 nucleotides read TGTGCCTGGAGCGCGGGGTCCAGCAATCAGCCCCAGCATTTT.

The CDR3 DNA reads TGTGCCAGCAGCCAAGGTCAGGGCGGGGGGGATAGTGAGCAGTTCTTC. This sequence encodes CASSQGQGGGDSEQFF. The gene calls are TRBV3-1 (or the pseudogene TRBV3-2) and TRBJ2-1; 9 bases are a match to TRBD2. The V and J ends lost 1 base and 9 bases, in that order; junction bases with no gene match: 10. CDR3 length equals 16 residues. Germline V gene data show CDR1 as LGHDT and CDR2 as YNNKEL (reference sequence).

This rearrangement joins TRBV4-2 to TRBJ2-7, with D hard to call. Germline V gene sequence: CDR1 LGHNA, CDR2 YNFKEQ. With 1 base removed from V and 3 bases from J, the gap between germline ends came to 10 bases. The CDR3 length is 14 residues. The DNA of the CDR3 is TGTGCCAGCAGCCAAGCGACACAAGGCTACGAGCAGTACTTC. This encodes CASSQATQGYEQYF.

In this sample, this clone turned up once. This chain connects TRBV7-2 to TRBJ2-4; D is perhaps TRBD2 (6 bases). This CDR3 has 15 residues. V gave up 6 bases and J gave up 1 base, with 13 bases separating them. CDR1 and CDR2 (germline): SGHTA, FQGNSA. The chain's CDR3 is CASSPGDWAKNIQYF. The CDR3 DNA is TGTGCCAGCAGTCCGGGGGATTGGGCCAAAAACATTCAGTACTTC.

The chain uses TRBV18 and TRBJ1-1; D ambiguous. V lost 2 bases and J lost 1, with 14 bases in between. Per the germline V gene, CDR1 is KGHSH and CDR2 is LQKENI. The CDR3 extends over 16 amino acids. The CDR3 here is CASSPYSSGKNTEAFF. CDR3 DNA: TGTGCCAGCTCACCATACTCGTCAGGCAAGAACACTGAAGCTTTCTTT. The entire variable domain, with the rest obtained from reference TRBV18 and TRBJ1-1, is as follows: NAGVMQNPRHLVRRRGQEARLRCSPMKGHSHVYWYRQLPEEGLKFMVYLQKENIIDESGMPKERFSAEFPKEGPSILRIQQVVRGDSAAYFCASSPYSSGKNTEAFFGQGTRLTVV.

The J gene is TRBJ1-1, the V gene TRBV18; D call uncertain. This CDR3 is built from 14 residues. V was pared by 8 bases and J by 5 bases, with 18 bases between. CDR1 and CDR2 from the germline V gene are KGHSH and LQKENI. The CDR3 here is CASRTGIKETEAFF. CDR3 bases: TGTGCCAGCCGAACCGGCATCAAGGAGACTGAAGCTTTCTTT.

The chain combines TRBV4-1 with TRBJ1-2; no clear D gene. V was shortened by 4 bases and J by 5 bases, with 11 bases between the two germline ends. The CDR3 sequence is 13 residues long. From germline, CDR1 is MGHRA and CDR2 YSYEKL. The CDR3: CASSPLPEYGYTF. The CDR3 DNA is TGCGCCAGCAGCCCCCTTCCGGAGTATGGCTACACCTTC.

The rearrangement joins TRBV6-5 to TRBJ2-1, with 7 nucleotides matching TRBD1. Germline V gene data show CDR1 as MNHEY and CDR2 as SVGAGI. This CDR3 has 12 amino acids. The ends lost 1 base at V and 12 bases at J; junction bases unmatched: 3. The CDR3 region is CASSYWQGVQFF. The CDR3 coding sequence is TGTGCCAGCAGTTACTGGCAGGGGGTGCAGTTCTTC.

This chain links TRBV18 with TRBJ2-3; 12 nucleotides align to TRBD2. CDR3 size: 16 residues. From germline, CDR1 is KGHSH and CDR2 LQKENI. The junction had 4 bases not matched to a gene; V was cut back by 3 bases and J by 3 bases. CDR3 protein: CASSPRTSGTTDTQYF. CDR3 sequence (DNA): TGTGCCAGCTCACCCCGGACTAGCGGGACAACAGATACGCAGTATTTT. The variable domain in full, with the rest retrieved from reference TRBV18 and TRBJ2-3, is NAGVMQNPRHLVRRRGQEARLRCSPMKGHSHVYWYRQLPEEGLKFMVYLQKENIIDESGMPKERFSAEFPKEGPSILRIQQVVRGDSAAYFCASSPRTSGTTDTQYFGPGTRLTVL.